Sequencing of this TCR beta chain was carried out in a study of cytomegalovirus exposure and HLA in healthy donors. Findings and caveats of the study: That first-cohort TCR clusters tended to co-occur in the 120 or so validation repertoires was found in a later analysis. Three chains linked to CMV were shown in vitro to be specific for CMV antigens.

As to this clone: Antigen unknown.

The donors were part of the validation cohort of more than 90 subjects. That cohort was separate from the first cohort, which comprised under 750 subjects. This CDR3 is built from 20 residues. Deletions cut 0 bases from V and 1 base from J, with 22 bases between. The method was immunoSEQ multiplex PCR; TCRdb's version includes in-frame clones alone and lacks a portion of them. Of approximately 98,000 clones in the sample, approximately 96% were seen once. Sequencing input: PBMCs. The chain links TRBV23-1 to TRBJ1-5; D might be TRBD1 (6 bases). TRBV23-1 is sorted into the ORF group, with uncertain function. The TCR sequence derives from a woman aged 18-30 years in good health and CMV-seronegative. CDR3 protein: CASSQSTPGQDFISNQPQHF. DNA of the CDR3: TGCGCCAGCAGTCAATCTACACCGGGACAAGACTTCATAAGCAATCAGCCCCAGCATTTT.